This T cell receptor (beta chain) was captured in a study of blood T cell repertoires in COVID-19. Looking at the study overall: Both acute and convalescent COVID-19 samples were obtained from the United States, Italy and Spain.

Germline CDR1 is SEHNR and CDR2 is FQNEAQ (reference sequence). Trimming took 4 bases from V and 5 from J, leaving 11 bases between them. The CDR3 has 14 amino acids. Generated by immunoSEQ multiplex PCR, the TCRdb table keeps only in-frame clones and is missing some. Of some 150,000 clones listed, roughly 84% are singletons. The sequenced sample was PBMCs or T cells enriched from blood (not recorded which). The TCR sequence derives from a woman aged 50 to 60 who had been exposed to COVID-19. The genes are TRBV7-9 and TRBJ2-2, with D possibly matching TRBD2 (5 bases). CDR3 coding DNA: TGTGCCAGCAGCTCCCTAACTAGGACCGGGGAGCTGTTTTTT. Translating gives CASSSLTRTGELFF.